In its sample, the clone carrying this TCR beta chain was seen a few times. Its antigen is unidentified. These data originate in a study of post-analysis software for immune sequencing data. Background on the study: Relapsing-remitting, secondary progressive and progressive-relapsing forms of multiple sclerosis all featured among disease courses.

CDR1 and CDR2 (germline): SNHLY, FYNNEI. The V gene end was trimmed by 1 base and the J gene end by 4 bases; junction bases not matched to a gene: 8. This CDR3 contains 16 residues. General study results and limits: Comparison of patients with controls showed a handful of TRBV segments more frequent in patients, TRBV5-6, TRBV5-1 and TRBV20-1 among them. Samples from a shared batch, those prepared together, strongly co-clustered by F measure.

The library was made from cDNA and included unique molecular identifiers. There were about 0.85 to 11 million T cells, and 480,000 or so cDNA molecules came from them. From the PCR reads, TCRdb called clonotypes with MiXCR, one entry per CDR3 protein. The profile shows fewer than 850,000 distinct CDR3 sequences, roughly 29% of them singletons. Material for sequencing was blood. This sequence joins TRBV2 and TRBJ2-5, with 8 bases aligning to TRBD2. The TCR was taken from a girl aged 5 to 17 with multiple sclerosis. The CDR3 DNA is TGTGCCAGCAGTGAAGATCGGGCTAGCGGGCGAGAGACCCAGTACTTC. Its translation is CASSEDRASGRETQYF.